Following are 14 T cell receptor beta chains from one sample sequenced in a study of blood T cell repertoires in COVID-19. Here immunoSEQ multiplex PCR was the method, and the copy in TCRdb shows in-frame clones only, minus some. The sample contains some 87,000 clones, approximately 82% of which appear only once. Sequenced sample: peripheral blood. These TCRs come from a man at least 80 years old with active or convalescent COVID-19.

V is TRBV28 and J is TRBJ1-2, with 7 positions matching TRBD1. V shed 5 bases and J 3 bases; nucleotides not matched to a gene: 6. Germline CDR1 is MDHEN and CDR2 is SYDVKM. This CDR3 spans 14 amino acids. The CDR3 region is CASSRQGPDYGYTF. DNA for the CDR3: TGTGCCAGCAGTCGACAGGGCCCGGACTATGGCTACACCTTC.

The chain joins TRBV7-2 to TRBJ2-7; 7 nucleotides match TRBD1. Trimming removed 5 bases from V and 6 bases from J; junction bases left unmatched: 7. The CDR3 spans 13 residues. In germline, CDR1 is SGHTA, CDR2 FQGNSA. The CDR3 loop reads CASSPRQGVEQYF. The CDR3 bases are TGTGCCAGCAGCCCCAGACAGGGAGTCGAGCAGTACTTC.

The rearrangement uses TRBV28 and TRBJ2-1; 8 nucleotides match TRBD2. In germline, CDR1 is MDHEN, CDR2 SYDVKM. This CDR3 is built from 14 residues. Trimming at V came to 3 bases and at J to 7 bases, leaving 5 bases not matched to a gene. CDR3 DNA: TGTGCCAGCAGTTTGGGACTAGGAACGAATGAGCAGTTCTTC. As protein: CASSLGLGTNEQFF.

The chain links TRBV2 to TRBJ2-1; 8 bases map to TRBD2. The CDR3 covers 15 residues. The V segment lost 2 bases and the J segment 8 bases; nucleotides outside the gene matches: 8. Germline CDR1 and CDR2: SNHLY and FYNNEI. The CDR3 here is CASSESSGRIYEQFF. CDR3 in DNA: TGTGCCAGCAGTGAAAGCAGCGGGAGAATCTATGAGCAGTTCTTC.

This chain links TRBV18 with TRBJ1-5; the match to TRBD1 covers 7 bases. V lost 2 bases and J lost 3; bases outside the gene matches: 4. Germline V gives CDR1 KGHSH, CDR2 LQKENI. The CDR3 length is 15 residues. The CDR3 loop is CASSPSGQNNQPQHF. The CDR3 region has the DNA TGTGCCAGCTCACCATCGGGACAGAACAATCAGCCCCAGCATTTT.

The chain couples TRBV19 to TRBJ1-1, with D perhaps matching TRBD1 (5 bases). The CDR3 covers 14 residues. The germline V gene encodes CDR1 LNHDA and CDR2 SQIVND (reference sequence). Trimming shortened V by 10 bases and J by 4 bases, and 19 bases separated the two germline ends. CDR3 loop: CATSPSAGGTEAFF. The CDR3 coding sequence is TGTGCCACCTCTCCTTCGGCGGGGGGCACTGAAGCTTTCTTT.

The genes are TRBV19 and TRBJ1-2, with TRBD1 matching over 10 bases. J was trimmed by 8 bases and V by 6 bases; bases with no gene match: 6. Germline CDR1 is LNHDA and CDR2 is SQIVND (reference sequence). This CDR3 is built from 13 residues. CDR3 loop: CASSGTGVTGYTF. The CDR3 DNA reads TGTGCCAGTAGCGGGACAGGGGTCACGGGCTACACCTTC.

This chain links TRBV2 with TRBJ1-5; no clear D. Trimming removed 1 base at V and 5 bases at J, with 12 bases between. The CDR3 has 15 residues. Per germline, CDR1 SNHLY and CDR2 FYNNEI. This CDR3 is CASSEDRGRHQPQHF. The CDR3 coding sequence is TGTGCCAGCAGTGAAGACCGAGGTAGACATCAGCCCCAGCATTTT.

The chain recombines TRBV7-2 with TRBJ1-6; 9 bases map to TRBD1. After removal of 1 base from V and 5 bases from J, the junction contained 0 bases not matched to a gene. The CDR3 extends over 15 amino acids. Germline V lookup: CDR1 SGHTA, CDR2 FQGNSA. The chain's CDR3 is CASSLGQGDNSPLHF. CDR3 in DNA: TGTGCCAGCAGCTTAGGACAGGGGGATAATTCACCCCTCCACTTT. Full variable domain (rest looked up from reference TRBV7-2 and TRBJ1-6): GAGVSQSPSNKVTEKGKDVELRCDPISGHTALYWYRQSLGQGLEFLIYFQGNSAPDKSGLPSDRFSAERTGGSVSTLTIQRTQQEDSAVYLCASSLGQGDNSPLHFGNGTRLTVT.

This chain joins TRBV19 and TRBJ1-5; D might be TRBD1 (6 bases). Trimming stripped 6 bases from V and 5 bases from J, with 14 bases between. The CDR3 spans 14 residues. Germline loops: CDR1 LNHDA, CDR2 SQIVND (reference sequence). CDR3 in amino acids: CASSRGNGYQPQHF. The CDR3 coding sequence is TGTGCCAGTAGCAGGGGCAACGGGTATCAGCCCCAGCATTTT.

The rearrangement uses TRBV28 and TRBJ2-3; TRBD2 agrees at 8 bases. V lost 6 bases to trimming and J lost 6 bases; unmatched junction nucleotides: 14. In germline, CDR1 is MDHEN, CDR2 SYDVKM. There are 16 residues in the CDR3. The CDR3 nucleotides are TGTGCCAGCAGCCCCTCGAGCGGGAGCATGGGGGATACGCAGTATTTT. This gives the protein CASSPSSGSMGDTQYF.

The CDR3, as DNA: TGCGCCAGCAGCCGGACTAGCGGATATGGGTATGAGCAGTTCTTC. It specifies CASSRTSGYGYEQFF. This chain joins TRBV4-3 and TRBJ2-1; 10 positions agree with TRBD2. V trimming: 4 bases; J trimming: 8 bases; junction bases outside the gene matches: 8. Germline CDR1 reads LGHNA; CDR2 reads YSLEER. The CDR3 is made up of 15 amino acids.

The CDR3 loop is CASSPRQGSSGGTPFFYSNQPQHF. The CDR3 DNA reads as TGTGCCAGCAGCCCGAGACAGGGATCGAGCGGTGGGACCCCGTTCTTTTATAGCAATCAGCCCCAGCATTTT. This sequence joins TRBV12-1 and TRBJ1-5; TRBD1, the table's D call, lacks a check against the DNA. TRBV12-1 is a known pseudogene. The CDR3 length is 24 residues.

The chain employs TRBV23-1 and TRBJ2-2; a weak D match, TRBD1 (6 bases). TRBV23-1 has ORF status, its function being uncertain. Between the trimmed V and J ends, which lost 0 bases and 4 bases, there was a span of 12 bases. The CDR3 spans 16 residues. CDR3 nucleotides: TGCGCCAGCAGTCAATCGTCAGGGGCCCTCACCGGGGAGCTGTTTTTT. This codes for CASSQSSGALTGELFF.